This T cell receptor beta chain was profiled in a study of vaccination and CD4 T cells after COVID-19. This sample's treatment: roughly 10-day PBMC culture with coronavirus spike peptide pools or control peptides (ViraFEST assay). Under the ViraFEST approach, antigen-specific T cells were expanded with peptide pools and TCRs subsequently sequenced. Sequencing of DNA taken from cultured CD4+ T cells relied on the Oncomine TCR Beta short-read assay. TCRdb ran MiXCR on the PCR reads and lists one entry per CDR3 protein. The sample consists of over 10,000 distinct CDR3 sequences, roughly 45% of them appearing once. Notes on the study in general: In median terms, SARS-CoV-2-reactive clonotypes went from approximately 21 to 38, a nonsignificant rise.

This clonotype was detected only once. Antigen: not known. The V gene's germline CDR1 is SGHRS and CDR2 YFSETQ. The CDR3 is made up of 12 amino acids. Between the trimmed V and J ends, which lost 4 bases and 6 bases, there was a span of 10 bases. This clonotype was sampled from a human donor who had recovered from COVID-19. Sequences were obtained from CD4+ T cells from blood, cultured in vitro. The chain employs TRBV5-1 and TRBJ1-2, with a tentative D call TRBD1 (6 bases). CDR3 residues: CASSLQGNGYTF. The CDR3 nucleotides read TGCGCCAGCAGCCTACAGGGAAATGGCTACACCTTC.